The 2 T cell receptor beta chains in this list originate from one sample, sequenced in a study of blood T cell repertoires in COVID-19. The data were produced by immunoSEQ multiplex PCR, yet TCRdb's version contains in-frame clones alone and is incomplete. The sample shows almost 300,000 clones, around nine tenths of them seen only once. The sequencing sample was made of peripheral blood. These receptors originate from a man aged 65 to 79 with acute or convalescent COVID-19.

The rearrangement links TRBV15 to TRBJ2-3, with a tentative D call TRBD2 (6 bases). Germline V lookup: CDR1 LNHNV, CDR2 YYDKDF (reference sequence). The CDR3 spans 17 residues. Trimming removed 3 bases from V and 0 bases from J, with 16 bases in between. CDR3 in amino acids: CATSRPLAGRSTDTQYF. In nucleotides, the CDR3 is TGTGCCACCAGCAGGCCCCTGGCGGGGAGGAGCACAGATACGCAGTATTTT.

In regard to this clone: Other DNA sequences of this sample code for an identical CDR3. The CDR3 sequence is CASTPGGGYEQYF. The CDR3 bases are TGTGCCAGCACACCGGGGGGGGGATACGAGCAGTACTTC. This chain joins TRBV28 and TRBJ2-7; 8 bases match TRBD2. V lost 7 bases, J lost 4 bases, and 6 bases stayed unmatched. CDR1 is MDHEN and CDR2 is SYDVKM in the germline V gene. This CDR3 has 13 amino acids. Combining the CDR3 with reference TRBV28 and TRBJ2-7 gives the whole variable domain DVKVTQSSRYLVKRTGEKVFLECVQDMDHENMFWYRQDPGLGLRLIYFSYDVKMKEKGDIPEGYSVSREKKERFSLILESASTNQTSMYLCASTPGGGYEQYFGPGTRLTVT.